This record looks at one T cell receptor (beta chain) sequence and its context. Its cognate antigen is unknown. Sequenced by immunoSEQ multiplex PCR; TCRdb stores in-frame clones only, minus some. The sample includes roughly 70,000 clones, around 87% of them seen just once. The sample belongs to a study of radiotherapy plus CTLA-4 blockade in lung cancer. Study observations and caveats: Tumor-derived TCR clones expanded in blood after radiotherapy plus ipilimumab.

Germline lookup yields CDR1 SGDLS and CDR2 YYNGEE. The CDR3 runs to 12 residues. With 3 bases removed from V and 0 bases from J, the gap between germline ends came to 3 bases. The sample in question was peripheral blood, obtained from a patient treated with radiotherapy plus ipilimumab. This chain uses TRBV9 with TRBJ2-5, with no clear D. The receptor comes from a human donor with non-small cell lung cancer that progressed on radiotherapy plus ipilimumab. The CDR3 nucleotides are TGTGCCAGCAGCGGGAACCAAGAGACCCAGTACTTC. Protein sequence: CASSGNQETQYF.